The 5 T cell receptor beta chains presented below share a single source sample, sequenced in a study of shared clonotypes between healthy human individuals (dated by TCRdb to about 2020). Library construction relied on the immunoSEQ multiplex PCR assay. Here the immuneACCESS table is served through TCRdb, limited to in-frame sequences with V and J called. Missing clones are a known gap in these copies; in checked studies unresolved V genes cover under half, and the rest lacks a known reason. Here the sample has roughly 530,000 clones; 90% to 96% occur a single time. 0.06% of the sample lies in the top ten. Sample: naive CD4+ T cells sorted from blood. This specimen's cell subset or site label, interpreted: CD45RA+ positively selected. The receptor source for this set is a woman in her thirties in good health.

V and J are TRBV18 and TRBJ1-6; 9 positions agree with TRBD1. The germline CDR1 and CDR2 sequences are KGHSH and LQKENI. V was clipped by 0 bases and J by 6 bases; unmatched bases: 0. The CDR3 totals 15 residues. The CDR3 protein is CASSPPGQGNSPLHF. For the CDR3, the DNA is TGTGCCAGCTCACCACCGGGACAGGGTAATTCACCCCTCCACTTT.

On this clone itself: The junction departs from the called germline gene at one end, perhaps through a read error. The rearrangement joins TRBV6-6 to TRBJ1-5; 12 bases map to TRBD1. Germline CDR1 MNHNY, CDR2 SVGAGI (reference sequence). The CDR3 extends over 15 amino acids. The CDR3 bases are TGTGCCAGCAGTGACCGGGACAGGGGGCTCCCCGGGTTGGATTTT. This translates into CASSDRDRGLPGLDF.

This sequence joins TRBV19 and TRBJ2-5; 12 bases agree with TRBD2. The better agreement between TRBJ2-7 and the DNA end casts doubt on the J call. The CDR3 has 17 residues. Germline V gene sequence: CDR1 LNHDA, CDR2 SQIVND (reference sequence). CDR3 DNA: TGTGCCAGTACCCGAGGGCACCGGACTAGCGGGAATTACGAGCAGTACTTC. Its translation: CASTRGHRTSGNYEQYF.

The genes are TRBV18 and TRBJ2-5; D might be TRBD1 or TRBD2, each matching 5 bases. CDR1 and CDR2 (germline): KGHSH, LQKENI. The CDR3 has 13 amino acids. The V and J ends lost 5 bases and 2 bases respectively, with 9 bases between them. In DNA form, the CDR3 reads TGTGCCAGCTCAGAGGGGCTACAAGAGACCCAGTACTTC. Encoded protein: CASSEGLQETQYF.

The chain is built from TRBV11-1 and TRBJ2-7; TRBD2 might be the D (5 bases). Germline CDR1 is SGHAT and CDR2 is FQDESV (reference sequence). This CDR3 has 15 amino acids. Deletions cut 0 bases from V and 3 bases from J, with 12 bases between. The CDR3 bases are TGTGCCAGCAGCTTAGCAAATGCGAGGGTCTACGAGCAGTACTTC. Its translation: CASSLANARVYEQYF.